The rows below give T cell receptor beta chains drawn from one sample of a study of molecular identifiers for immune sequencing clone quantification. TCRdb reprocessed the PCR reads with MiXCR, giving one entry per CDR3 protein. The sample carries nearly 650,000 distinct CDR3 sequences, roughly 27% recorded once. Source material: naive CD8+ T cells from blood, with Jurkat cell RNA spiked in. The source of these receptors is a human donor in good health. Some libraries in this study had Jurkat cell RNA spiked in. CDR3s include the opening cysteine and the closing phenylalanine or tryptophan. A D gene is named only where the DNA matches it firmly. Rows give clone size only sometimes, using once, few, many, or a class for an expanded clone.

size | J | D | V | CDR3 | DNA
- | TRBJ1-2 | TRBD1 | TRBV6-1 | CASSVRDSNYGYTF | TGTGCCAGCAGTGTACGGGACAGCAACTATGGCTACACCTTC
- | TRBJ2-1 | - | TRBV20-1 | CSPYLGSYNEQFF | TGCAGCCCCTACTTGGGCTCCTACAATGAGCAGTTCTTC
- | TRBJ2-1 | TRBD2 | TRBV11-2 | CASSPGASGESYNEQFF | TGTGCCAGCAGCCCCGGGGCTAGCGGGGAAAGCTACAATGAGCAGTTCTTC
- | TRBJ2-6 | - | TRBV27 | CASRFSSGANVLTF | TGTGCCAGCAGATTCAGCTCTGGGGCCAACGTCCTGACTTTC
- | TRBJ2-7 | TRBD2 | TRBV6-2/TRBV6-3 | CASSTSGSPYLEQYF | TGTGCCAGCAGCACAAGCGGGAGCCCTTATCTCGAGCAGTACTTC
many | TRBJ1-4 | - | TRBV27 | CASRRLESEKLFF | TGTGCCAGCAGGCGTTTGGAGAGTGAAAAACTGTTTTTT
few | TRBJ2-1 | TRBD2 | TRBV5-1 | CASSPGLVGDNEQFF | TGCGCCAGCAGCCCGGGACTAGTGGGGGACAATGAGCAGTTCTTC
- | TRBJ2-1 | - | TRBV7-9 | CASNSGLGFPEQFF | TGTGCCAGCAACTCGGGCCTGGGGTTCCCTGAGCAGTTCTTC
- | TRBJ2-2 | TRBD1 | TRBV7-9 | CASSEQGGPTSELFF | TGTGCCAGCAGCGAACAAGGGGGCCCCACCAGCGAGCTGTTTTTT
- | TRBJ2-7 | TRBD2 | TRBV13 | CASSIGRGLAGGGEQYF | TGTGCCAGCAGCATAGGCCGGGGACTAGCGGGAGGAGGAGAGCAGTACTTC